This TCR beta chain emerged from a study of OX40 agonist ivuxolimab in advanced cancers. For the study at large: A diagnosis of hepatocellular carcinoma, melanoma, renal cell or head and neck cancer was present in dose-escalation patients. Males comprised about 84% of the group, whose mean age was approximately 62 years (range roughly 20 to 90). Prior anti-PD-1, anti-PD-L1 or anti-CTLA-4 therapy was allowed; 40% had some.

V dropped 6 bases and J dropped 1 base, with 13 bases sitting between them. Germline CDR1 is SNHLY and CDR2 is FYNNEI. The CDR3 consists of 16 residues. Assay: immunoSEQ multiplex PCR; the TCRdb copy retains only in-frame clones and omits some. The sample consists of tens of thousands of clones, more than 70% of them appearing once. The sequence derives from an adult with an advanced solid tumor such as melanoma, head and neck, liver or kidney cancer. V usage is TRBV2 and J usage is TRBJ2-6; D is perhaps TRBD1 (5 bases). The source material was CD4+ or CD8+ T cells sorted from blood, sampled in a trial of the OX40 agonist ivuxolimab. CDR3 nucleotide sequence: TGTGCCAGCAGCACAGGAATAGGTTCTGGGGCCAACGTCCTGACTTTC. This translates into CASSTGIGSGANVLTF.